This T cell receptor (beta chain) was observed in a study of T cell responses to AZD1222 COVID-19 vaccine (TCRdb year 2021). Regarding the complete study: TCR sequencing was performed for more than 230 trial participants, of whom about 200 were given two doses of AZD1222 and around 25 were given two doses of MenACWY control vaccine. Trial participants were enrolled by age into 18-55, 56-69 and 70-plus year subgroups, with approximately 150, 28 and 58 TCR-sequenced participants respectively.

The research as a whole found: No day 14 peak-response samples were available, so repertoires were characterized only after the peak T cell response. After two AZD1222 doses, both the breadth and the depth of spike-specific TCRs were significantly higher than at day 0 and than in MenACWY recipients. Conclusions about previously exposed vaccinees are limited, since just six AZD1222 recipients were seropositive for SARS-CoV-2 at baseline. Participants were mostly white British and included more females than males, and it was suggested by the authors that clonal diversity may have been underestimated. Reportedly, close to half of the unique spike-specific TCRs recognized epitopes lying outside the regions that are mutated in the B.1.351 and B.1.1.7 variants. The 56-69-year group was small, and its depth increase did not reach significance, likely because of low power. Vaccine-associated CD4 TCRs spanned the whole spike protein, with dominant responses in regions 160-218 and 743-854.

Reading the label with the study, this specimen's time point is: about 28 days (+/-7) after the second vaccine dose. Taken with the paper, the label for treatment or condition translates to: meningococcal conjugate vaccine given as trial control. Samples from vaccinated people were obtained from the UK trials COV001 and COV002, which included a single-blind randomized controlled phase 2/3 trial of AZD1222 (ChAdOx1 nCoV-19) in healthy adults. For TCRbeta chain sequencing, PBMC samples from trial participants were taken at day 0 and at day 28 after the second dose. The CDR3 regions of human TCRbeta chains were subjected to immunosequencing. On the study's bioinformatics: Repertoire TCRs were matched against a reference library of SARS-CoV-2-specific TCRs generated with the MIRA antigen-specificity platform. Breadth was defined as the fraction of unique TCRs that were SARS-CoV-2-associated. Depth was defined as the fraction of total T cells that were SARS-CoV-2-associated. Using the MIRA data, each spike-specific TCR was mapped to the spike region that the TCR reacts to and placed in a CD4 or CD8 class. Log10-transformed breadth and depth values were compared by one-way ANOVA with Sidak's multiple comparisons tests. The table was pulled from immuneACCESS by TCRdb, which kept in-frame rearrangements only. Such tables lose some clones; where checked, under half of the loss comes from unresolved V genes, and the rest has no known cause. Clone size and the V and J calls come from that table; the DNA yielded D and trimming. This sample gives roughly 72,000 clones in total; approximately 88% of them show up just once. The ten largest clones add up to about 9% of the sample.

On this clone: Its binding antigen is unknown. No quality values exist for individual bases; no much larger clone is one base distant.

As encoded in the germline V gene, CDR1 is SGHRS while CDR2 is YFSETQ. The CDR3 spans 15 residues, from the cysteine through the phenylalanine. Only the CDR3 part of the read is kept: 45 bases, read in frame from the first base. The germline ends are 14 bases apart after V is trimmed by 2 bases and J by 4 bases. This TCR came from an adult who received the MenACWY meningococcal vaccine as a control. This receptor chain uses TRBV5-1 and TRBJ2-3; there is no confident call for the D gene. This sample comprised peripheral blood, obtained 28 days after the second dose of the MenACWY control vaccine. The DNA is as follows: TGCGCCAGCAGCTTTGAGAATCGTCCCTCAGATACGCAGTATTTT. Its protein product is CASSFENRPSDTQYF.